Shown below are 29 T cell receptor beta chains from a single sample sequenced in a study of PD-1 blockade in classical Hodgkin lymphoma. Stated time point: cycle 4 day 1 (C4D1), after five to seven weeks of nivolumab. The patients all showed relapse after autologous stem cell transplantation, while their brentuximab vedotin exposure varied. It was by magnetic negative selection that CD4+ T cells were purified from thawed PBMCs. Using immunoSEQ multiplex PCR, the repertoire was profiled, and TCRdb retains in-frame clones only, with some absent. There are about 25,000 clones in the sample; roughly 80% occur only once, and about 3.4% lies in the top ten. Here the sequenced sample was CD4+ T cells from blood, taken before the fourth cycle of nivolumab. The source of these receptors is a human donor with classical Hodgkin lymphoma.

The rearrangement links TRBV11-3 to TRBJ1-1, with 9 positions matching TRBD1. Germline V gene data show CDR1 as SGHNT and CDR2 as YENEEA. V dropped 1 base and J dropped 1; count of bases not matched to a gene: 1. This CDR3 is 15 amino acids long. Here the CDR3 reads CASSLGGQGNTEAFF. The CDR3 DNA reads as TGTGCCAGCAGCTTAGGGGGACAGGGGAACACTGAAGCTTTCTTT.

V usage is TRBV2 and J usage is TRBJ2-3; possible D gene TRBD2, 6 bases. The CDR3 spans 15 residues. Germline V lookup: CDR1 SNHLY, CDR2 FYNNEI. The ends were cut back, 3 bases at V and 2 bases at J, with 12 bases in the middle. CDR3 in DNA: TGTGCCAGCAGTGAGAGGACTACCGACACAGATACGCAGTATTTT. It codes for CASSERTTDTDTQYF.

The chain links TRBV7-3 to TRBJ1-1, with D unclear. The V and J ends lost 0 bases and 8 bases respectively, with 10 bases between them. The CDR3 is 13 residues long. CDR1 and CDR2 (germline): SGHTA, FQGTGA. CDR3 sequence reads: CASSLTSTEEAFF. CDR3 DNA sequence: TGTGCCAGCAGCTTAACTTCCACGGAGGAAGCTTTCTTT.

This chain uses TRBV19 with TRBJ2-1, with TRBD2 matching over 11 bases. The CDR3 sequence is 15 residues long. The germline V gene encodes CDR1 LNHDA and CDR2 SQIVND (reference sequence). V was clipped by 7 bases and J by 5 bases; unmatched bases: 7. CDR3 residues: CASKQLAGVDNEQFF. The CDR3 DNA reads TGTGCCAGTAAACAACTAGCGGGGGTCGACAATGAGCAGTTCTTC.

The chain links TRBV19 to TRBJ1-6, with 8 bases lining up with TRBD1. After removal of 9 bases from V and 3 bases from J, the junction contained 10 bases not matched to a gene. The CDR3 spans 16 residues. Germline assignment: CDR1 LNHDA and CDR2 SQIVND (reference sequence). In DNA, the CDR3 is TGTGCCAGCACGACCTTGACAGGGGACTATAATTCACCCCTCCACTTT. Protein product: CASTTLTGDYNSPLHF. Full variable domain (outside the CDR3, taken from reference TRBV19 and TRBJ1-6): DGGITQSPKYLFRKEGQNVTLSCEQNLNHDAMYWYRQDPGQGLRLIYYSQIVNDFQKGDIAEGYSVSREKKESFPLTVTSAQKNPTAFYLCASTTLTGDYNSPLHFGNGTRLTVT.

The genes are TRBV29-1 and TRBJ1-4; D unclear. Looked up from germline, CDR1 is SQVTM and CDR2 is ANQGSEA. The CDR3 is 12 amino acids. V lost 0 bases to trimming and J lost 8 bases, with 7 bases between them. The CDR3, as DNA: TGCAGCGTTGAAGATCAGCGCGAAAAACTGTTTTTT. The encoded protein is CSVEDQREKLFF.

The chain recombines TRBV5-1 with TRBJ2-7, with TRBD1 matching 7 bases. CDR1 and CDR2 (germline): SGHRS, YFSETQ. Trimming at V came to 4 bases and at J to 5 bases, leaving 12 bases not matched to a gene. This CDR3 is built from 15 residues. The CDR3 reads CASSPGGEGANEQYF. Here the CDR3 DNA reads TGCGCCAGCAGCCCCGGCGGCGAGGGGGCGAACGAGCAGTACTTC.

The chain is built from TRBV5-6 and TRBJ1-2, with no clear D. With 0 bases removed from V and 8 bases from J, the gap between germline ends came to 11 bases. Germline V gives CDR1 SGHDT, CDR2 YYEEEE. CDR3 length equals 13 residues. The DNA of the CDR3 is TGTGCCAGCAGCTTGGTTTCGGCAGACGGCTACACCTTC. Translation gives CASSLVSADGYTF.

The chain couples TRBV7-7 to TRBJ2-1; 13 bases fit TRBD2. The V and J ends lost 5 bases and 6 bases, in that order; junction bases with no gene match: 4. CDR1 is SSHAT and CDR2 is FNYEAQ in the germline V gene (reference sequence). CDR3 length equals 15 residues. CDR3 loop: CASSPGLAGSNEQFF. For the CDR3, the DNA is TGTGCCAGCAGCCCGGGACTAGCGGGATCCAATGAGCAGTTCTTC.

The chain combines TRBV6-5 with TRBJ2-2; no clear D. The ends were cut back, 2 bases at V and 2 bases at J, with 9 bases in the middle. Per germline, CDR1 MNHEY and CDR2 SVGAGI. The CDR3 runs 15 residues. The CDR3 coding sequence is TGTGCCAGCAGTTACAGGCAGGTTAACACCGGGGAGCTGTTTTTT. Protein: CASSYRQVNTGELFF.

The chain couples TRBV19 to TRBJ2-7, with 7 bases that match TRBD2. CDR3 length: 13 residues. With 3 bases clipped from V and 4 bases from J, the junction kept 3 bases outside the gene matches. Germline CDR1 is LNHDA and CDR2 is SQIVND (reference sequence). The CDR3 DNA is TGTGCCAGTAGTATCGGGGAGGGTTACGAGCAGTACTTC. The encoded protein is CASSIGEGYEQYF.

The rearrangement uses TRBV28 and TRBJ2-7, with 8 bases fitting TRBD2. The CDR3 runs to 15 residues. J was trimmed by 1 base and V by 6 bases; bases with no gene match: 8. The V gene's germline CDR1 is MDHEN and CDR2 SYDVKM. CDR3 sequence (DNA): TGTGCCAGCAGATTGAGCGGGGGCCAGTCCTACGAGCAGTACTTC. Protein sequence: CASRLSGGQSYEQYF.

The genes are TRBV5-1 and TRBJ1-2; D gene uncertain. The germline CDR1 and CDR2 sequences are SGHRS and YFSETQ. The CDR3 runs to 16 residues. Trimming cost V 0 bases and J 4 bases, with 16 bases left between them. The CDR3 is CASSLGHAGSAYGYTF. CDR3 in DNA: TGCGCCAGCAGCTTGGGGCACGCGGGATCCGCCTATGGCTACACCTTC.

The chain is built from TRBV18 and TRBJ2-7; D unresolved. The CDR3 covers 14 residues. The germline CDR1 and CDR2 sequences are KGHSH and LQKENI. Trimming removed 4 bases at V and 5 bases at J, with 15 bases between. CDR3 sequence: CASSRTLGSDEQYF. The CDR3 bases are TGTGCCAGCTCACGTACTCTAGGGTCCGACGAGCAGTACTTC.

CDR3 nucleotide sequence: TGCGCCAGCAGCAGGGGACAGGAGGGAGAGACCCAGTACTTC. Translated, it gives CASSRGQEGETQYF. The chain has TRBV5-1 and TRBJ2-5; TRBD1 agrees at 8 bases. The CDR3 sequence is 14 residues long. V lost 4 bases and J lost 4; bases outside the gene matches: 6. Germline values: CDR1 SGHRS, CDR2 YFSETQ.

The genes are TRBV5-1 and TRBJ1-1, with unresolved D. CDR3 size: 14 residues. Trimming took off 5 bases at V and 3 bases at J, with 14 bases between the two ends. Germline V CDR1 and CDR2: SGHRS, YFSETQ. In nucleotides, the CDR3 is TGCGCCAGCAGTCATGGGCAGTTGCACACTGAAGCTTTCTTT. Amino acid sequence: CASSHGQLHTEAFF.

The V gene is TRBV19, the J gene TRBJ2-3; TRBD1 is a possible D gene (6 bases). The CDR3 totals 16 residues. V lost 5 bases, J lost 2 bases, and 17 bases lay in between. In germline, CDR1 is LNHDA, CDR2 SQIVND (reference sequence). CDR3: CASSSAQGPHTDTQYF. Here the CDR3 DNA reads TGTGCCAGTAGTTCAGCCCAGGGGCCGCACACAGATACGCAGTATTTT. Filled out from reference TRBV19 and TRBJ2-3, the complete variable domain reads DGGITQSPKYLFRKEGQNVTLSCEQNLNHDAMYWYRQDPGQGLRLIYYSQIVNDFQKGDIAEGYSVSREKKESFPLTVTSAQKNPTAFYLCASSSAQGPHTDTQYFGPGTRLTVL.

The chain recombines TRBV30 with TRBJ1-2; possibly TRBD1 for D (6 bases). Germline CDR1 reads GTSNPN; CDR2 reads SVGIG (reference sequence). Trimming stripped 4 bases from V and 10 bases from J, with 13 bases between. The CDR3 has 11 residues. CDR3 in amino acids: CAWNTGQFYTF. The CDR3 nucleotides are TGTGCCTGGAATACCGGACAGTTCTACACCTTC.

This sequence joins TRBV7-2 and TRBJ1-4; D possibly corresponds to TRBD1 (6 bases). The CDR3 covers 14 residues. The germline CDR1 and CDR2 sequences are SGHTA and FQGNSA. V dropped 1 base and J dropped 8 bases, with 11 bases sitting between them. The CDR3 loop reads CASSLGQAQEKLFF. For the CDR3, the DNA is TGTGCCAGCAGCTTAGGACAGGCGCAGGAAAAACTGTTTTTT.

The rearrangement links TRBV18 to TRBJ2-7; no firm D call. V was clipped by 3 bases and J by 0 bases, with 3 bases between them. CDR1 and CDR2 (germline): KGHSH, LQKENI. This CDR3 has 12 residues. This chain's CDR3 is CASSPSSYEQYF. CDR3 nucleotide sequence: TGTGCCAGCTCACCGAGCTCCTACGAGCAGTACTTC. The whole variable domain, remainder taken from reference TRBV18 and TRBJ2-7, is NAGVMQNPRHLVRRRGQEARLRCSPMKGHSHVYWYRQLPEEGLKFMVYLQKENIIDESGMPKERFSAEFPKEGPSILRIQQVVRGDSAAYFCASSPSSYEQYFGPGTRLTVT.

CDR3 nucleotides: TGTGCCATCAGTGAAGGGGGGCTGGATCAGCCCCAGCATTTT. The encoded protein is CAISEGGLDQPQHF. This rearrangement joins TRBV10-3 to TRBJ1-5, with D maybe TRBD1 (6 bases). The V and J ends lost 3 bases and 5 bases respectively, with 11 bases between them. CDR3 length equals 14 residues. Germline assignment: CDR1 ENHRY and CDR2 SYGVKD.

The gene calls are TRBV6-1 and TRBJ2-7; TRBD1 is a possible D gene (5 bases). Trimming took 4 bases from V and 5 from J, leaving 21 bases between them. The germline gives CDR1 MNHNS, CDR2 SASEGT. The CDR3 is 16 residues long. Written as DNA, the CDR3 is TGTGCCAGCAGTGCTTCCCCGATTCAGGGATGGAACGAGCAGTACTTC. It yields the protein CASSASPIQGWNEQYF.

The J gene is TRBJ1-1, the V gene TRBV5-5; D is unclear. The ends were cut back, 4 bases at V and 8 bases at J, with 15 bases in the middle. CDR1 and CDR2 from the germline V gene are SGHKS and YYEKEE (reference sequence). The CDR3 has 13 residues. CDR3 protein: CASSVGFGREAFF. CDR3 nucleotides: TGTGCCAGCAGCGTGGGGTTTGGCAGGGAAGCTTTCTTT.

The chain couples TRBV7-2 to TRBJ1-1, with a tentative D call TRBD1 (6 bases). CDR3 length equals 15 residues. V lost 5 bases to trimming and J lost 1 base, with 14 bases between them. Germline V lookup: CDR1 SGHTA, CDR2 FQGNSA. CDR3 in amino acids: CASSPRPTGNTEAFF. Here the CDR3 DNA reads TGTGCCAGCAGCCCACGACCGACAGGGAACACTGAAGCTTTCTTT.

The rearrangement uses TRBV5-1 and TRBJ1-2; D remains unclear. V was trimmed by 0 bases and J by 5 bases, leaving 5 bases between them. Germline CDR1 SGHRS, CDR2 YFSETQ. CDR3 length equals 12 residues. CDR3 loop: CASSLEGYGYTF. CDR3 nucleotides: TGCGCCAGCAGCTTGGAGGGATATGGCTACACCTTC.

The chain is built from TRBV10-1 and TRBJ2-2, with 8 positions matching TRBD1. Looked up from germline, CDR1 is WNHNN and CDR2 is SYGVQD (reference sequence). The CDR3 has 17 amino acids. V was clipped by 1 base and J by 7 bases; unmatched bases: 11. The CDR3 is CASSEYQGARKVGELFF. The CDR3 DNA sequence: TGCGCCAGCAGTGAGTACCAGGGGGCGCGGAAGGTCGGGGAGCTGTTTTTT.

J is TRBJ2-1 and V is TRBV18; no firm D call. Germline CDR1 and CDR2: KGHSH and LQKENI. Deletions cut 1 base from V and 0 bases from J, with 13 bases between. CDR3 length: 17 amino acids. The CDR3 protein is CASSPRPIDGSYNEQFF. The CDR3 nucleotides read TGTGCCAGCTCACCACGACCGATCGACGGCTCCTACAATGAGCAGTTCTTC.

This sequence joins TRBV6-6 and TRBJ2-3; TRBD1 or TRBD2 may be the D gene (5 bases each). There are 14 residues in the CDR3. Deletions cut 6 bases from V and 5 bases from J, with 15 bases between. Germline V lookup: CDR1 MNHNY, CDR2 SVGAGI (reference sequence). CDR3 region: CASSLGTSKDTQYF. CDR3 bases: TGTGCCAGCAGCCTTGGGACCTCCAAAGATACGCAGTATTTT.

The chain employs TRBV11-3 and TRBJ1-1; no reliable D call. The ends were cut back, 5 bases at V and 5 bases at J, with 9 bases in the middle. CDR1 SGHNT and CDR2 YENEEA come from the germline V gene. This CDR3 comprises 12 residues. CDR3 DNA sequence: TGTGCCAGCAGCCCCAGGCGTACTGAAGCTTTCTTT. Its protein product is CASSPRRTEAFF.